Following are 13 T cell receptor beta chains from one sample sequenced in a study of cytomegalovirus exposure and HLA in healthy donors. Vbeta (60) and Jbeta (13) primers were used in the PCR. Repertoires were generated with immunoSEQ multiplex PCR, while TCRdb's copy carries only in-frame clones and drops some. The sample has about 170,000 clones; around 73% are singletons. Sequenced material: PBMCs. Receptors were obtained from a woman in her late teens or twenties in good health and CMV-seropositive.

Worth noting for this clone: The junction shows a germline mismatch at one end, possibly a read error. This chain connects TRBV7-9 to TRBJ2-1; TRBD2 is a possible D gene (5 bases). The CDR3 totals 12 residues. The V gene's germline CDR1 is SEHNR and CDR2 FQNEAQ (reference sequence). CDR3 in DNA: TGTTCCAGCAACGAACTAGTCAATGAGCAGTTCTTC. This translates into CSSNELVNEQFF.

The chain is built from TRBV6-5 and TRBJ2-7, with D perhaps matching TRBD1 (6 bases). Germline-derived CDR1 and CDR2 are MNHEY and SVGAGI. V dropped 2 bases and J dropped 3 bases, with 11 bases sitting between them. The CDR3 runs to 14 residues. The CDR3 nucleotides are TGTGCCAGCAGTTACAAAGGACAGAGCTACGAGCAGTACTTC. Amino acids: CASSYKGQSYEQYF.

V usage is TRBV27 and J usage is TRBJ1-6, with D unclear. The germline V and J ends were trimmed by 1 base and 7 bases, with 17 bases remaining between them. This CDR3 is built from 17 residues. Germline lookup yields CDR1 MNHEY and CDR2 SMNVEV (reference sequence). This CDR3 is CASSLLTPEGENSPLHF. The CDR3 DNA reads TGTGCCAGCAGTTTATTAACCCCGGAGGGCGAGAATTCACCCCTCCACTTT.

V is TRBV2 and J is TRBJ1-5; TRBD1 matches 10 bases. Germline values: CDR1 SNHLY, CDR2 FYNNEI. CDR3 length equals 15 residues. The junction had 7 bases not matched to a gene; V was cut back by 5 bases and J by 6 bases. The CDR3 reads CASSTTGGGSQPQHF. The CDR3 coding sequence is TGTGCCAGCAGTACGACAGGGGGCGGCAGTCAGCCCCAGCATTTT.

The V call is TRBV12-5, the J call TRBJ1-4; D gene unclear. Germline CDR1 LGHNT, CDR2 FRNRAP. V gave up 7 bases and J gave up 7 bases, with 13 bases separating them. The CDR3 sequence is 13 residues long. CDR3 in DNA: TGTGCTAGTGCCCCAACAAGTGGTGAAAAACTGTTTTTT. This encodes CASAPTSGEKLFF.

The V and J genes are TRBV7-9 and TRBJ2-2; D unresolved. Trimming removed 5 bases at V and 6 bases at J, with 19 bases between. Germline V gives CDR1 SEHNR, CDR2 FQNEAQ (reference sequence). The length of the CDR3 is 16 residues. The CDR3 sequence is CASSQYDMVKSGELFF. In DNA form, the CDR3 reads TGTGCCAGCAGCCAATACGACATGGTTAAGTCCGGGGAGCTGTTTTTT.

This clone has only a few counts. The rearrangement links TRBV6-6 to TRBJ2-2; possibly TRBD1 for D (6 bases). V gave up 5 bases and J gave up 3 bases, with 10 bases separating them. The CDR3 spans 14 residues. The germline V gene has CDR1 MNHNY and CDR2 SVGAGI (reference sequence). The CDR3 sequence: CASSTHRDTGELFF. DNA for the CDR3: TGTGCCAGCAGTACTCACAGGGACACCGGGGAGCTGTTTTTT.

This clone has a single count. J is TRBJ1-1 and V is TRBV6-1; no definite D call. Trimming removed 6 bases from V and 1 base from J, with 12 bases in between. Germline assignment: CDR1 MNHNS and CDR2 SASEGT. The CDR3 spans 14 residues. The CDR3 loop is CASRYAQANTEAFF. The CDR3 bases are TGTGCCAGCAGATACGCCCAGGCGAACACTGAAGCTTTCTTT.

CDR3 amino acids: CASRGDGTDTQYF. CDR3 nucleotides: TGTGCCAGTAGGGGCGATGGGACAGATACGCAGTATTTT. The rearrangement links TRBV19 to TRBJ2-3, with unresolved D. Germline CDR1 reads LNHDA; CDR2 reads SQIVND (reference sequence). The CDR3 is 13 amino acids. V lost 6 bases to trimming and J lost 3 bases, with 10 bases between them.

V and J are TRBV5-6 and TRBJ1-5, with D unresolved. This CDR3 spans 16 amino acids. Between the trimmed V and J ends, which lost 2 bases and 5 bases, there was a span of 17 bases. The V gene's germline CDR1 is SGHDT and CDR2 YYEEEE. Here the CDR3 DNA reads TGTGCCAGCAGCTTTTGGACTCAGCGTCCAGATCAGCCCCAGCATTTT. Its translation: CASSFWTQRPDQPQHF.

The V gene is TRBV6-5, the J gene TRBJ2-5; unclear D gene. The germline V and J ends were trimmed by 0 bases and 0 bases, with 11 bases remaining between them. Germline-derived CDR1 and CDR2 are MNHEY and SVGAGI. The CDR3 has 16 residues. The CDR3 reads CASSYSGYTNQETQYF. CDR3 bases: TGTGCCAGCAGTTACTCTGGATATACTAACCAAGAGACCCAGTACTTC.

For the CDR3, the DNA is TGTGCCAGCAGCCGGGAGGGGAGCGGGGGGTGGGAGACCCAGTACTTC. This codes for CASSREGSGGWETQYF. The J gene is TRBJ2-5, the V gene TRBV11-2; 9 bases agree with TRBD2. The V gene's germline CDR1 is SGHAT and CDR2 FQNNGV. The V and J ends lost 5 bases and 5 bases, in that order; junction bases with no gene match: 12. There are 16 residues in the CDR3.

V and J are TRBV2 and TRBJ2-5; D unresolved. The CDR3 totals 10 residues. Germline loops: CDR1 SNHLY, CDR2 FYNNEI. The CDR3 sequence: CADRGETQYF. The DNA for the CDR3 is TGTGCAGACCGAGGAGAGACCCAGTACTTC.